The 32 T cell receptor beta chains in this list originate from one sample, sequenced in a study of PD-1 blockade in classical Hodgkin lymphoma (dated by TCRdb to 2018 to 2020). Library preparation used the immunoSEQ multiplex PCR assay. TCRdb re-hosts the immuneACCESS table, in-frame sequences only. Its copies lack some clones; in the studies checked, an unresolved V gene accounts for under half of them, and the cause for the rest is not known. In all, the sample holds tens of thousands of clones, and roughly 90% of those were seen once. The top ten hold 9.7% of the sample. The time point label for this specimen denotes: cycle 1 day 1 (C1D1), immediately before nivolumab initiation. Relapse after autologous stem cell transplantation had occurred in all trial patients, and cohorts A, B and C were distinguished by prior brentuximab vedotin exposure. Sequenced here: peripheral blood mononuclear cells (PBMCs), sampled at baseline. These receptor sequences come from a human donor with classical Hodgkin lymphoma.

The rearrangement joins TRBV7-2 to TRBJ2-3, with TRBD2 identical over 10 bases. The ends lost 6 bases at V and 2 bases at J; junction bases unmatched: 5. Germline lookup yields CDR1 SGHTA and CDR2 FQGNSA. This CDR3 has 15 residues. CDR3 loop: CASRALAGVTDTQYF. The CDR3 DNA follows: TGTGCCAGCAGGGCTCTAGCGGGGGTCACAGATACGCAGTATTTT.

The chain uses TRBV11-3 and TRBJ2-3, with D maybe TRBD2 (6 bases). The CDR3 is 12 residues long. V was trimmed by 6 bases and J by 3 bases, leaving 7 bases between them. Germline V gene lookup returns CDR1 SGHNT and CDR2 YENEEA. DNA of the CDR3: TGTGCCAGCAGTAGCGGTACAGATACGCAGTATTTT. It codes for CASSSGTDTQYF. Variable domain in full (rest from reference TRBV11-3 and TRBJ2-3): EAGVVQSPRYKIIEKKQPVAFWCNPISGHNTLYWYLQNLGQGPELLIRYENEEAVDDSQLPKDRFSAERLKGVDSTLKIQPAELGDSAVYLCASSSGTDTQYFGPGTRLTVL.

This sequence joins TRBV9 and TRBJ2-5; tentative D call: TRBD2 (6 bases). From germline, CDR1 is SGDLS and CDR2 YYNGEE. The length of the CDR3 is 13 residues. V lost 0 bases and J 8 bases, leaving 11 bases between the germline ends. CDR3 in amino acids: CASSVDWGTTQYF. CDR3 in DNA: TGTGCCAGCAGCGTAGATTGGGGGACTACCCAGTACTTC.

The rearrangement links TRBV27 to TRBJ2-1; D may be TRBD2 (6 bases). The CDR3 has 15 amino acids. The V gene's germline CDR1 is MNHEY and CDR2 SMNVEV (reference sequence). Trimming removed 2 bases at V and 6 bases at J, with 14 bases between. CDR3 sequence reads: CASSLGAGLGNEQFF. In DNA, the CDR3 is TGTGCCAGCAGTTTAGGGGCGGGACTGGGCAATGAGCAGTTCTTC.

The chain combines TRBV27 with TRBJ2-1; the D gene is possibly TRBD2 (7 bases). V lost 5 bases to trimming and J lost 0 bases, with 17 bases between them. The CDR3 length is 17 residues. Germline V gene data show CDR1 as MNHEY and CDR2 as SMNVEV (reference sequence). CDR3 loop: CASSPRGAESSYNEQFF. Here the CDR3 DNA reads TGTGCCAGCAGTCCACGGGGGGCCGAAAGCTCCTACAATGAGCAGTTCTTC.

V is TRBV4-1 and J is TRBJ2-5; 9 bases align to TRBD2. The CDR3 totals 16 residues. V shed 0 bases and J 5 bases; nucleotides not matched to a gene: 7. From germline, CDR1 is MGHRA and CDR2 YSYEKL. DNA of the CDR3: TGCGCCAGCAGCCAAGATAAGCGGAGCGGGGGGGAGACCCAGTACTTC. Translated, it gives CASSQDKRSGGETQYF.

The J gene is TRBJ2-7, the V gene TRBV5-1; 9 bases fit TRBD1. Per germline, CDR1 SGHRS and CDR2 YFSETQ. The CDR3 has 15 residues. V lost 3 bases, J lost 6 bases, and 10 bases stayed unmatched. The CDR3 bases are TGCGCCAGCAGCTGGACCGGGACAGGGTCGTTCGAGCAGTACTTC. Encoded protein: CASSWTGTGSFEQYF.

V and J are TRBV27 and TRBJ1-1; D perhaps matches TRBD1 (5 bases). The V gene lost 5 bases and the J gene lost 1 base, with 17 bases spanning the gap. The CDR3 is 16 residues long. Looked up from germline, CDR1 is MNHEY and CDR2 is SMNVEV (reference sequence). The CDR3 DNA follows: TGTGCCAGCAGTCCGTTCGGGACGGTTCCGAACACTGAAGCTTTCTTT. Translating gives CASSPFGTVPNTEAFF.

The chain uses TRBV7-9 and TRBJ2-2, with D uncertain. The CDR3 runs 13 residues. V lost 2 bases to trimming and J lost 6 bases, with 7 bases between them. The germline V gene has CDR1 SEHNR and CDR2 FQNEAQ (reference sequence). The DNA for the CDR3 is TGTGCCAGCAGCTTAATTGGCCCCGGGGAGCTGTTTTTT. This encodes CASSLIGPGELFF.

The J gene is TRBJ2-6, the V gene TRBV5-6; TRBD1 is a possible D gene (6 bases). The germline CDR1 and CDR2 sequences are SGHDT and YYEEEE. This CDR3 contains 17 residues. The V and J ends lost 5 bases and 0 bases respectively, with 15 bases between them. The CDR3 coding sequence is TGTGCCAGCAGGGCGCCTGTGGGGGCCTCTGGGGCCAACGTCCTGACTTTC. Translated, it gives CASRAPVGASGANVLTF.

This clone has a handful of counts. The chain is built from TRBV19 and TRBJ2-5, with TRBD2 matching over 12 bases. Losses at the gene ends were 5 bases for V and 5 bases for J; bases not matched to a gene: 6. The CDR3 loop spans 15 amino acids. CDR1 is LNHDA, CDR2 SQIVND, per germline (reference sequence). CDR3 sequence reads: CASSPGLAGWETQYF. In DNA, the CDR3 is TGTGCCAGTAGTCCGGGACTAGCGGGCTGGGAGACCCAGTACTTC.

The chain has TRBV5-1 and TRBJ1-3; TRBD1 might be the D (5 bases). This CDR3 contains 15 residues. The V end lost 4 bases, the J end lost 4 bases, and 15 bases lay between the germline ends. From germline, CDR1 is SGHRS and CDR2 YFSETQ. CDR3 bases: TGCGCCAGCAGCCCCAAGGGAGGGGACGGAAACACCATATATTTT. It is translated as CASSPKGGDGNTIYF.

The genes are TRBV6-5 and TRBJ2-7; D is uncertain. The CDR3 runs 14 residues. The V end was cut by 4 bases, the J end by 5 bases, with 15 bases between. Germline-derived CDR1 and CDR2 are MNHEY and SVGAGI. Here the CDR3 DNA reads TGTGCCAGCAGTTGGGGAAGCGTGGTGAACGAGCAGTACTTC. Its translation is CASSWGSVVNEQYF.

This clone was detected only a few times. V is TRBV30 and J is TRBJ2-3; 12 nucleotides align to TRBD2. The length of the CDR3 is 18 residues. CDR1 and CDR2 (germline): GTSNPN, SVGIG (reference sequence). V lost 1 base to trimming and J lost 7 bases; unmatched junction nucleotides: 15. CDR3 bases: TGTGCCTGGAGTGGAAGAAGGACTAGCGGGACGCTCCTATATACGCAGTATTTT. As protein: CAWSGRRTSGTLLYTQYF.

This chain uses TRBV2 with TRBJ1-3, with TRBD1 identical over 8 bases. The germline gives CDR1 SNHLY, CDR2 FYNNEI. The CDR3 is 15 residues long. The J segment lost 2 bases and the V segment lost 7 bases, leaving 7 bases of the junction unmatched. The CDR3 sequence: CASKLDRGPGNTIYF. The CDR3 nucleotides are TGTGCCAGCAAGTTAGACAGGGGTCCTGGAAACACCATATATTTT. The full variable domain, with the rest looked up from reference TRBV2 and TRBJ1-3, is EPEVTQTPSHQVTQMGQEVILRCVPISNHLYFYWYRQILGQKVEFLVSFYNNEISEKSEIFDDQFSVERPDGSNFTLKIRSTKLEDSAMYFCASKLDRGPGNTIYFGEGSWLTVV.

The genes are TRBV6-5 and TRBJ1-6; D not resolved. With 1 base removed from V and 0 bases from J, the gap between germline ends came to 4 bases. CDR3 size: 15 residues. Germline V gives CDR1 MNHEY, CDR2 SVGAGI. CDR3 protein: CASSYYSSYNSPLHF. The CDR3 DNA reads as TGTGCCAGCAGTTACTACAGCTCCTATAATTCACCCCTCCACTTT.

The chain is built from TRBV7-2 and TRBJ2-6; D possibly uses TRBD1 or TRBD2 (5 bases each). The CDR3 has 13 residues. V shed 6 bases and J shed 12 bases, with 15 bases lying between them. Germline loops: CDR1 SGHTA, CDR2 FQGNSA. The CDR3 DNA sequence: TGTGCCAGCAGTTCACTGGGGGTCCGCGTCCTGACTTTC. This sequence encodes CASSSLGVRVLTF.

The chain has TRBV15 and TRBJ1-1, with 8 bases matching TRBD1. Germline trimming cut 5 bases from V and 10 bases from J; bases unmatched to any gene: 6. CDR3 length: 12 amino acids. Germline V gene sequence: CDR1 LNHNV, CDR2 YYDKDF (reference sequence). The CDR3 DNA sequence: TGTGCCACCAGCGGCAGGGGGCGCGGAGCTTTCTTT. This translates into CATSGRGRGAFF.

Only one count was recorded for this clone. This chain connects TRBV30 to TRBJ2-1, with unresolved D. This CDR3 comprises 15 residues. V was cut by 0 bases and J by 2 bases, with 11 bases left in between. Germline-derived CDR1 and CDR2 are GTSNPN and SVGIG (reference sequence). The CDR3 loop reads CAWSVITKAYNEQFF. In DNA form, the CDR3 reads TGTGCCTGGAGTGTAATAACGAAGGCCTACAATGAGCAGTTCTTC. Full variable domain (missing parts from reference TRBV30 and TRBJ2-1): SQTIHQWPATLVQPVGSPLSLECTVEGTSNPNLYWYRQAAGRGLQLLFYSVGIGQISSEVPQNLSASRPQDRQFILSSKKLLLSDSGFYLCAWSVITKAYNEQFFGPGTRLTVL.

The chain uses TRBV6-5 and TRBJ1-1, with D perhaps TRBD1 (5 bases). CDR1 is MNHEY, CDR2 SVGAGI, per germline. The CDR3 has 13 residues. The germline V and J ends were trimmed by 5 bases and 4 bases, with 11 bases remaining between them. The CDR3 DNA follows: TGTGCCAGCAGTGCCGGGGGGGGCACTGAAGCTTTCTTT. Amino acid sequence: CASSAGGGTEAFF.

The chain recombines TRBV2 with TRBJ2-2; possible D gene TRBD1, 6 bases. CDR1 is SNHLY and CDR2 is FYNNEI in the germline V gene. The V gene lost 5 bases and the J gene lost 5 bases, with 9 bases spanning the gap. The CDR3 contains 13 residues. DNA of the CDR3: TGTGCCAGCAGTCGCAGGGGTACCGGGGAGCTGTTTTTT. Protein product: CASSRRGTGELFF.

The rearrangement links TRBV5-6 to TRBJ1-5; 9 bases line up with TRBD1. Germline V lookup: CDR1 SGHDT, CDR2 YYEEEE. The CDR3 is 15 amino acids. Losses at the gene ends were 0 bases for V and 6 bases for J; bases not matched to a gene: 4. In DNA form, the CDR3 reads TGTGCCAGCAGCTTGGGGACAGGGGACAGTCAGCCCCAGCATTTT. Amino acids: CASSLGTGDSQPQHF.

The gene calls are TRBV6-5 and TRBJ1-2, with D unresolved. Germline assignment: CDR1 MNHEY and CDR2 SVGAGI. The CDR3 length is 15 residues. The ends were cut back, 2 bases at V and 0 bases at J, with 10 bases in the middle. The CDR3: CASSYTDPPNYGYTF. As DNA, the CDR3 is TGTGCCAGCAGTTACACCGATCCTCCTAACTATGGCTACACCTTC.

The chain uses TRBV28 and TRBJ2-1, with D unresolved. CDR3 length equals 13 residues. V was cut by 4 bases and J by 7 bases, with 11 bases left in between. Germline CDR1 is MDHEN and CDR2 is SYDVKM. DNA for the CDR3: TGTGCCAGCAGTTCCCCTGGCGTGAATGAGCAGTTCTTC. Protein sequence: CASSSPGVNEQFF.

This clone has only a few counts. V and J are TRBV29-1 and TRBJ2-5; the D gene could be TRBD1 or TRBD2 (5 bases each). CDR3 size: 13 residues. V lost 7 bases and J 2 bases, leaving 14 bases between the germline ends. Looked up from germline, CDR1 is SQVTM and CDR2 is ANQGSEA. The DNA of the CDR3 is TGCAGCGCCGGGACCACTAAACAAGAGACCCAGTACTTC. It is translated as CSAGTTKQETQYF.

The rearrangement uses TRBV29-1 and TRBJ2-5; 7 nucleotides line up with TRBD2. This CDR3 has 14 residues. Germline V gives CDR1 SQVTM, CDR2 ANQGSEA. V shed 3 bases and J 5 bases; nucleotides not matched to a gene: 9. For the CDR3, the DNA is TGCAGCGTTGACTCCAGCGGGGATCCCGAGACCCAGTACTTC. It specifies CSVDSSGDPETQYF.

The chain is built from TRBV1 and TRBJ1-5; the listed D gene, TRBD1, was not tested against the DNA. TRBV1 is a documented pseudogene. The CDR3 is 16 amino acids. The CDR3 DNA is TGCACCAGCAGCCAAGTATCAGGTCCTAGCAATCAGCCCCAGCATTTT. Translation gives CTSSQVSGPSNQPQHF.

This CDR3 is CSVEDPVERQYF. CDR3 in DNA: TGCAGCGTTGAAGATCCGGTAGAGCGCCAGTACTTC. The chain employs TRBV29-1 and TRBJ2-7; D gene uncertain. There are 12 residues in the CDR3. The ends were cut back, 0 bases at V and 10 bases at J, with 13 bases in the middle. Per germline, CDR1 SQVTM and CDR2 ANQGSEA.

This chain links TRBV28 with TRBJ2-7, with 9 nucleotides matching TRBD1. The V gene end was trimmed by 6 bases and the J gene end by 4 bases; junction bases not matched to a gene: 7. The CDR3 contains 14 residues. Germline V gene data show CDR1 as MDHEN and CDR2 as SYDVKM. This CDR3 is CASRLSGTGYEQYF. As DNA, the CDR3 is TGTGCCAGCAGACTGTCCGGGACAGGGTACGAGCAGTACTTC.

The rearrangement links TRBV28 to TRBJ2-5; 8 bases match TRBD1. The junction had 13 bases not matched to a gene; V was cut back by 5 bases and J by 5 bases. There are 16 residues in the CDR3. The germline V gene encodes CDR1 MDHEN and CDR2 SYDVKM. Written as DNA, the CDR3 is TGTGCCAGCAGTCATCCCCTGGGCAGGGGGCTTGAGACCCAGTACTTC. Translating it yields CASSHPLGRGLETQYF.

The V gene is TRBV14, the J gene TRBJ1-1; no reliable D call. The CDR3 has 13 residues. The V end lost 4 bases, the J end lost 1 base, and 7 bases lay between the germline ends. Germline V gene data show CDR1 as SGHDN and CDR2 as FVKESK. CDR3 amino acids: CASSLLGNTEAFF. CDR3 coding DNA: TGTGCCAGCAGCCTGTTGGGGAACACTGAAGCTTTCTTT.

The CDR3 nucleotides read TGTGCCAGCAGTGGAGCATTGGACAGGGGCGGAATCGGCAATCAGCCCCAGCATTTT. It codes for CASSGALDRGGIGNQPQHF. The rearrangement joins TRBV28 to TRBJ1-5; TRBD1 matches 9 bases. The CDR3 has 19 amino acids. The germline gives CDR1 MDHEN, CDR2 SYDVKM. Trimming at V came to 5 bases and at J to 2 bases, leaving 16 bases not matched to a gene. Full variable domain (missing parts from reference TRBV28 and TRBJ1-5): DVKVTQSSRYLVKRTGEKVFLECVQDMDHENMFWYRQDPGLGLRLIYFSYDVKMKEKGDIPEGYSVSREKKERFSLILESASTNQTSMYLCASSGALDRGGIGNQPQHFGDGTRLSIL.